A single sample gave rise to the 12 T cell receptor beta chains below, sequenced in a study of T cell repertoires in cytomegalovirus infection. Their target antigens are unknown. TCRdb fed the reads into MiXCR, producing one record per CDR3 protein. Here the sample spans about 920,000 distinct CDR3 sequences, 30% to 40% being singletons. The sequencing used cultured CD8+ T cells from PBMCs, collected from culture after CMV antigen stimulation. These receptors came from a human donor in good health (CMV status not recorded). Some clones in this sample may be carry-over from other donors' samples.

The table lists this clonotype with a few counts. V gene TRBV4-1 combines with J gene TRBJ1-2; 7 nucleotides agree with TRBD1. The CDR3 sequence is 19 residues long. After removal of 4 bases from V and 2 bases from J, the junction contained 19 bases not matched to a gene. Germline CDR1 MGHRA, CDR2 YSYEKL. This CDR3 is CASSPFIPGQSSSNYGYTF. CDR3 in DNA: TGCGCCAGCAGCCCATTCATTCCGGGACAGTCCTCCTCAAACTATGGCTACACCTTC.

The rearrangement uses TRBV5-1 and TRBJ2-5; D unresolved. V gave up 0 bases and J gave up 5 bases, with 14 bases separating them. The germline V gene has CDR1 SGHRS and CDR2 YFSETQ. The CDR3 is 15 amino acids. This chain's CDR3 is CASSLVGPPEETQYF. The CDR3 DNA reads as TGCGCCAGCAGCTTGGTAGGCCCTCCTGAGGAGACCCAGTACTTC. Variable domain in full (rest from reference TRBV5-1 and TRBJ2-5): KAGVTQTPRYLIKTRGQQVTLSCSPISGHRSVSWYQQTPGQGLQFLFEYFSETQRNKGNFPGRFSGRQFSNSRSEMNVSTLELGDSALYLCASSLVGPPEETQYFGPGTRLLVL.

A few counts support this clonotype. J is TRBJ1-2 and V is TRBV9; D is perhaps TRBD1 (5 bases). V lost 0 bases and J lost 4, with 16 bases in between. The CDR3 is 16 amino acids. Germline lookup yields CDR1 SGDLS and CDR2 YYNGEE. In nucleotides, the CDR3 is TGTGCCAGCAGCGTAGTTGCGACAGCCACGAGCTATGGCTACACCTTC. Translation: CASSVVATATSYGYTF.

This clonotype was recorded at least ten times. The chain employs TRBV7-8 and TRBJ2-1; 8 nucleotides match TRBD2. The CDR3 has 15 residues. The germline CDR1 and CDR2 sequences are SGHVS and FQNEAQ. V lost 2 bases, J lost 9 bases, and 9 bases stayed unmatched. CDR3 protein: CASSLLLADWGEQFF. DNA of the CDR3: TGTGCCAGCAGCTTACTACTAGCGGACTGGGGTGAGCAGTTCTTC.

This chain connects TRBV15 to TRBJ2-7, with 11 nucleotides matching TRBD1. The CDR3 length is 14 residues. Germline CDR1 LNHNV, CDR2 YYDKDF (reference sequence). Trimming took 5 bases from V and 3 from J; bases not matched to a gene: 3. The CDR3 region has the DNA TGTGCCACCAGCGCAGGGACAGGGGGCTACGAGCAGTACGTC. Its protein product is CATSAGTGGYEQYV.

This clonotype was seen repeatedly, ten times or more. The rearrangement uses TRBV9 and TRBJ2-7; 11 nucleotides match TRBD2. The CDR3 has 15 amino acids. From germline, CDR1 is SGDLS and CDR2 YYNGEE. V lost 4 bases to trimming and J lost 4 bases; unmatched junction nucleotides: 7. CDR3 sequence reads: CASSLSGTSGYEQYF. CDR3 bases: TGTGCCAGCAGCCTTAGTGGGACTAGCGGTTACGAGCAGTACTTC.

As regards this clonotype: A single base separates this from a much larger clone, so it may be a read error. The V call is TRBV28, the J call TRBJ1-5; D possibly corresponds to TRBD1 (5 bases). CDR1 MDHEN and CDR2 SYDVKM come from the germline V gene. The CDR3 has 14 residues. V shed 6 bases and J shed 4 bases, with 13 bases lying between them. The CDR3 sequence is CASRPGSGNQPQHF. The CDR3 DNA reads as TGTGCCAGCAGGCCCGGGTCAGGGAATCAGCCCCAGCATTTT.

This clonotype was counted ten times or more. The CDR3 nucleotides are TGTGCCAGCAGTTCCCAGGGGGCATCCTACAATGAGCAGTTCTTC. It translates to CASSSQGASYNEQFF. The genes are TRBV27 and TRBJ2-1; 8 positions agree with TRBD1. Trimming took 4 bases from V and 1 from J; bases not matched to a gene: 3. The CDR3 loop spans 15 amino acids. CDR1 is MNHEY, CDR2 SMNVEV, per germline (reference sequence).

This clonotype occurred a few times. The CDR3 is CASSPTRGEAFF. The CDR3 coding sequence is TGTGCCAGCTCTCCCACGCGCGGAGAAGCTTTCTTT. The V call is TRBV7-6, the J call TRBJ1-1; D unclear. This CDR3 has 12 residues. CDR1 is SGHVS and CDR2 is FNYEAQ in the germline V gene. Trimming took off 8 bases at V and 8 bases at J, with 15 bases between the two ends.

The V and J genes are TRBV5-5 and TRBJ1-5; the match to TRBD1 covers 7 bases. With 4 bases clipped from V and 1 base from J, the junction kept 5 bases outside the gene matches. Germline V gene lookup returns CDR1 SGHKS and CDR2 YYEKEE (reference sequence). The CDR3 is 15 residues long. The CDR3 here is CASSPDRRSNQPQHF. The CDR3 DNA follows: TGTGCCAGCAGCCCGGACAGGAGGAGCAATCAGCCCCAGCATTTT.

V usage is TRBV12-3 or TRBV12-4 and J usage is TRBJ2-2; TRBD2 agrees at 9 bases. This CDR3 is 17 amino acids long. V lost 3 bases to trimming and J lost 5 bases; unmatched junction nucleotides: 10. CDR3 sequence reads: CASSFRLAGTTTGELFF. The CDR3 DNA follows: TGTGCCAGCAGTTTTCGCCTAGCGGGGACCACGACCGGGGAGCTGTTTTTT.

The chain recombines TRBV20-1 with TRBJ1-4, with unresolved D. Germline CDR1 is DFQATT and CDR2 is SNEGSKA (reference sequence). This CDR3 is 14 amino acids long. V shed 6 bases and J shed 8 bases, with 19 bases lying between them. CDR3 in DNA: TGCAGTGCCCGTGGACCGGCCTTTCGAGAAAAACTGTTTTTT. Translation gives CSARGPAFREKLFF.